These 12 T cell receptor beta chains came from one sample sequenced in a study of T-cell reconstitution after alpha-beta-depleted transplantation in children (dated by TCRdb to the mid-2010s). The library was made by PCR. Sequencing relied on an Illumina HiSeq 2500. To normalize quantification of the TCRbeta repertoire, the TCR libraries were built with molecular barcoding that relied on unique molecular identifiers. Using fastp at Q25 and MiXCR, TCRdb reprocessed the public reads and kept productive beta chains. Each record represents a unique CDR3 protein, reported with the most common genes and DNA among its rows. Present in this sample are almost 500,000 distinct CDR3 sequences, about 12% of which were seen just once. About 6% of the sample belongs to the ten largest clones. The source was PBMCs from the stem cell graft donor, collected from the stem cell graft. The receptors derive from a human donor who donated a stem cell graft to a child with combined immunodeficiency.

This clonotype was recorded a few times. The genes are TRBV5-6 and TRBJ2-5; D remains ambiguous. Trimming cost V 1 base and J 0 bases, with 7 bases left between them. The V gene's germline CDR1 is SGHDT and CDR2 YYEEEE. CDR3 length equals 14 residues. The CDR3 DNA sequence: TGTGCCAGCAGCTTGCGGCGGAACCAAGAGACCCAGTACTTC. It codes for CASSLRRNQETQYF.

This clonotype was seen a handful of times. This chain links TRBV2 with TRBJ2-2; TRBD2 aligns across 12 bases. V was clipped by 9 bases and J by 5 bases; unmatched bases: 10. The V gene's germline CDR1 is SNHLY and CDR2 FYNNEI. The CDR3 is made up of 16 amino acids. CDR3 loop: CARTSGSGLFTGELFF. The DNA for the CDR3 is TGTGCCAGGACTAGCGGGAGTGGCCTATTTACCGGGGAGCTGTTTTTT.

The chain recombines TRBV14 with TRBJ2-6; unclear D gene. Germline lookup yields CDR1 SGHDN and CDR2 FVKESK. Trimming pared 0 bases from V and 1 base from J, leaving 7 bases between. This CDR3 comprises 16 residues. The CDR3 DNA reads TGTGCCAGCAGCCAAGAACGGGTATCTGGGGCCAACGTCCTGACTTTC. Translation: CASSQERVSGANVLTF.

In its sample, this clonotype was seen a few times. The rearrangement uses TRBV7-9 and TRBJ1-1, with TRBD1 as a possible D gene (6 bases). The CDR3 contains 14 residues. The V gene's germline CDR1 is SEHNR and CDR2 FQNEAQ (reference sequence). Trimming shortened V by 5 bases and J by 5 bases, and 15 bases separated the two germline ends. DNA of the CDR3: TGTGCCAGCAGCCCTACAGGGTCGGAGACTGAAGCTTTCTTT. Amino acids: CASSPTGSETEAFF.

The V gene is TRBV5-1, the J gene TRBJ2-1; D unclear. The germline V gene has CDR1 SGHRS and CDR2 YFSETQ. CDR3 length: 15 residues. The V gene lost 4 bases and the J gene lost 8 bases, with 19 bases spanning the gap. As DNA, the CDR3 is TGCGCCAGCAGCCTGGGTGGGATCGGTGGCGATGAGCAGTTCTTC. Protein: CASSLGGIGGDEQFF.

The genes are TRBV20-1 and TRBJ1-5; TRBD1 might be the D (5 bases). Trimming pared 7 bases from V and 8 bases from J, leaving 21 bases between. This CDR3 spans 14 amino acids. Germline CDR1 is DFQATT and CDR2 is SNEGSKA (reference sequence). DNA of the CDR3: TGCAGTGTGGGACCCCTAAGGGCCGCGGAGCCCCAGCATTTT. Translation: CSVGPLRAAEPQHF.

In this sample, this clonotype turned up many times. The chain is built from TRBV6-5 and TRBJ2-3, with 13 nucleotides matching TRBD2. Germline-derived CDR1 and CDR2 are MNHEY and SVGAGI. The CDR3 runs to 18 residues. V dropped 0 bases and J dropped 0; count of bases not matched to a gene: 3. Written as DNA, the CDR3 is TGTGCCAGCAGTTACTCTGGGACTAGCGGGACGAGCACAGATACGCAGTATTTT. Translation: CASSYSGTSGTSTDTQYF.

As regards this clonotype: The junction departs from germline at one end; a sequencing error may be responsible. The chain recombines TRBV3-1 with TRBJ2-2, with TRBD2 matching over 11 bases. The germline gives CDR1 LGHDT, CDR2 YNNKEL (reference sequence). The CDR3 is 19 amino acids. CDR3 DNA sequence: TGTGCCAGCACCCAAGGATATGTGCGGGGACTAGCGGACACCGGGGAGCTGTTTTTT. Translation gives CASTQGYVRGLADTGELFF.

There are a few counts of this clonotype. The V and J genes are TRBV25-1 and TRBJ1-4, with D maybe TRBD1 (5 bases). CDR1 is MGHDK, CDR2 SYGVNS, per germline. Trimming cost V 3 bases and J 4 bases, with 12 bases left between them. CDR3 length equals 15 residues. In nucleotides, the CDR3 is TGTGCCAGCAGTGACCCCAAAGGGGTTAATGAAAAACTGTTTTTT. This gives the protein CASSDPKGVNEKLFF.

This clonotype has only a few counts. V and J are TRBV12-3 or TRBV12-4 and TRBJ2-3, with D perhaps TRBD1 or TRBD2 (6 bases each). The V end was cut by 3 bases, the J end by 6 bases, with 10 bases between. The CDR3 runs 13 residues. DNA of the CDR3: TGTGCCAGCAGTTTGTGGGGGGCTGATACGCAGTATTTT. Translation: CASSLWGADTQYF.

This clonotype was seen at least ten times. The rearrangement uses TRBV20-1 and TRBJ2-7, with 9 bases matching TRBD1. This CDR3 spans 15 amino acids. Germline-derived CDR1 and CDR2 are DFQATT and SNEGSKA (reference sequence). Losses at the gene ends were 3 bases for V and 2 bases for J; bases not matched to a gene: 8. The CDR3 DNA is TGCAGTGCTAGTCTCCCTAGGACAGGGGCCTACGAGCAGTACTTC. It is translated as CSASLPRTGAYEQYF.

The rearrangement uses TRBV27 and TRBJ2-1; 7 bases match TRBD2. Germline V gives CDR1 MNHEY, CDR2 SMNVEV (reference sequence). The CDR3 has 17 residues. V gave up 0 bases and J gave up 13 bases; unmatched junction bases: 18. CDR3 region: CASSLSIGGSPYNVQFF. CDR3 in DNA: TGTGCCAGCAGTTTATCGATTGGCGGGAGCCCCTACAATGTTCAGTTCTTC.